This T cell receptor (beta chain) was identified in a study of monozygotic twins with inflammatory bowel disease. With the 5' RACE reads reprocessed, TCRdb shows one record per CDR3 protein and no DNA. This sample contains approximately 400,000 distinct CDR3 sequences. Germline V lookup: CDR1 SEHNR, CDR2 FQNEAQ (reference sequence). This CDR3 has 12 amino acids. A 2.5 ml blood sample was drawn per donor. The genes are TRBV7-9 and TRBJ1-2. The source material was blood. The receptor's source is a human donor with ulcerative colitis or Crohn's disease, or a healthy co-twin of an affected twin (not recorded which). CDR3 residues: CASSQGLYGYTF.